This T cell receptor (beta chain) was recovered during a study of T cell responses to AZD1222 COVID-19 vaccine. Study findings and constraints: Baseline serology detected seropositivity in only a handful of AZD1222 recipients. White British people made up most donors, females outnumbered males, and clonal diversity was possibly underestimated.

Per the germline V gene, CDR1 is SGHNT and CDR2 is YENEEA. This CDR3 contains 15 residues. Note on this clone: What it binds is unknown. At one of its ends the junction is not consistent with the germline gene, which may arise from a read error.

Generated by immunoSEQ multiplex PCR, the TCRdb table keeps only in-frame clones and is missing some. The sample holds about 150,000 clones, nearly 90% seen once. Sequences were derived from peripheral blood, sampled 28 days after the second dose of the MenACWY control vaccine. The source is an adult who received the MenACWY meningococcal vaccine as a control. The gene calls are TRBV11-3 and TRBJ1-2; TRBD1 matches 8 bases. The CDR3 nucleotides are TGTGCCAGCAGCCCTGGACAGGGAGTTAACCATGGCTACACCTTC. Translating it yields CASSPGQGVNHGYTF.